This T cell receptor (beta chain) was profiled in a study of radiotherapy plus CTLA-4 blockade in lung cancer. Whole-study results and caveats: In blood, tumor-derived TCR clones expanded after radiotherapy plus ipilimumab.

The germline CDR1 and CDR2 sequences are MNHEY and SVGAGI. This CDR3 is 14 amino acids long. Those with chemo-refractory metastatic non-small-cell lung cancer were treated with focal radiation combined with CTLA-4 blockade using ipilimumab. In the case of this clone: Its cognate antigen is unknown. A read error may produce the germline difference seen at one junction end.

Profiled with immunoSEQ multiplex PCR; TCRdb holds only in-frame clones, not every one. The sample records some 110,000 clones, about four fifths being singletons. The material sequenced was peripheral blood, taken from a patient treated with radiotherapy plus ipilimumab. The TCR was taken from a human donor with non-small cell lung cancer who had a partial response to radiotherapy plus ipilimumab. The rearrangement uses TRBV6-5 and TRBJ2-3, with 7 nucleotides matching TRBD1. The CDR3 DNA follows: TGTGTCAGCAGGAACCTCCAGGGGGCAGATACGCAGTATTTT. Encoded protein: CVSRNLQGADTQYF.